Following are 18 T cell receptor beta chains from one sample sequenced in a study of PD-L1 blockade in urothelial cancer. Only in-frame clones appear in the TCRdb table, and some are missing; sequencing was by immunoSEQ multiplex PCR. The sample has 48,000 or so clones; about 82% are singletons. Time point given: peripheral blood 6 weeks after treatment start. This sample comprised PBMCs, obtained around atezolizumab (anti-PD-L1) treatment. The receptor set was obtained from a man between 65 and 85 years old with urothelial cancer.

The chain recombines TRBV10-1 with TRBJ2-7, with a tentative D call TRBD2 (5 bases). Germline V CDR1 and CDR2: WNHNN, SYGVQD (reference sequence). The ends were cut back, 0 bases at V and 7 bases at J, with 10 bases in the middle. The CDR3 extends over 13 amino acids. The CDR3 DNA sequence: TGCGCCAGCAGTGAGTCCGGACTCCAGGAGCAGTACTTC. This gives the protein CASSESGLQEQYF.

This chain connects TRBV28 to TRBJ2-7, with 12 nucleotides matching TRBD2. The V and J ends lost 7 bases and 6 bases, in that order; junction bases with no gene match: 10. Germline CDR1 MDHEN, CDR2 SYDVKM. This CDR3 spans 15 amino acids. CDR3 protein: CASKDGTSGRSEQYF. The CDR3 coding sequence is TGTGCCAGCAAAGACGGCACTAGCGGGAGGTCCGAGCAGTACTTC.

The J gene is TRBJ2-7, the V gene TRBV25-1; 11 nucleotides match TRBD2. J gave up 4 bases and V 4 bases, and 6 bases lay outside the gene matches. CDR3 size: 15 residues. The germline CDR1 and CDR2 sequences are MGHDK and SYGVNS. CDR3 in amino acids: CASSVPSGRRYEQYF. In nucleotides, the CDR3 is TGTGCCAGCAGTGTCCCTAGCGGGAGGCGGTACGAGCAGTACTTC.

The chain uses TRBV6-5 and TRBJ1-1; D is unclear. CDR1 and CDR2 (germline): MNHEY, SVGAGI. Trimming cost V 6 bases and J 6 bases, with 17 bases left between them. This CDR3 is built from 14 residues. The DNA of the CDR3 is TGTGCCAGCAGATTCCCCTTCGGGAGTTCTGAAGCTTTCTTT. It is translated as CASRFPFGSSEAFF.

The V gene is TRBV21-1, the J gene TRBJ2-2; TRBD2 was called by the table and not checked on the DNA. TRBV21-1 is a recognized pseudogene. The CDR3 has 20 amino acids. As DNA, the CDR3 is TGTGCCAGCAGCAAAGTAAGAGGGACTAGCGGGAGGGCGAACACCGGGGAGCTGTTTTTT. It translates to CASSKVRGTSGRANTGELFF.

V is TRBV2 and J is TRBJ2-7; D is ambiguous. V gave up 7 bases and J gave up 2 bases, with 15 bases separating them. Germline assignment: CDR1 SNHLY and CDR2 FYNNEI. The CDR3 sequence is 14 residues long. This CDR3 is CASTPQFFTYEQYF. The CDR3 DNA sequence: TGTGCCAGCACCCCACAGTTTTTTACCTACGAGCAGTACTTC.

The genes are TRBV13 and TRBJ2-5; TRBD1 agrees at 7 bases. CDR1 and CDR2 from the germline V gene are PRHDT and FYEKMQ (reference sequence). The trim removed 5 bases at V and 5 bases at J, leaving 5 bases unmatched. This CDR3 comprises 13 residues. The CDR3 coding sequence is TGTGCCAGCAGCCCGAGACAGGGCGAGACCCAGTACTTC. Translating gives CASSPRQGETQYF.

The genes are TRBV30 and TRBJ2-2, with TRBD2 identical over 13 bases. The CDR3 sequence is 23 residues long. Germline V lookup: CDR1 GTSNPN, CDR2 SVGIG (reference sequence). The ends lost 0 bases at V and 3 bases at J; junction bases unmatched: 22. CDR3 sequence: CAWSVLRYPGWTSGRLDTGELFF. In nucleotides, the CDR3 is TGTGCCTGGAGTGTACTTCGGTACCCCGGGTGGACTAGCGGGAGATTGGACACCGGGGAGCTGTTTTTT.

The chain is built from TRBV11-2 and TRBJ1-1; D remains unclear. V was clipped by 1 base and J by 0 bases, with 3 bases between them. The germline V gene has CDR1 SGHAT and CDR2 FQNNGV. The CDR3 runs 13 residues. CDR3 sequence reads: CASSLGLNTEAFF. Here the CDR3 DNA reads TGTGCCAGCAGCTTAGGGCTGAACACTGAAGCTTTCTTT.

V and J are TRBV19 and TRBJ2-3; no clear D. Trimming took 5 bases from V and 7 from J, leaving 7 bases between them. The CDR3 extends over 11 amino acids. CDR1 is LNHDA and CDR2 is SQIVND in the germline V gene (reference sequence). CDR3 nucleotide sequence: TGTGCCAGTAGTTCCTATCATACGCAGTATTTT. Residues: CASSSYHTQYF.

This chain uses TRBV5-1 with TRBJ2-5, with a tentative D call TRBD2 (5 bases). The CDR3 loop spans 15 amino acids. Germline loops: CDR1 SGHRS, CDR2 YFSETQ. V lost 1 base and J 5 bases, leaving 15 bases between the germline ends. CDR3 DNA sequence: TGCGCCAGCAGCTTGTATGGGAGCCCCCAGGAGACCCAGTACTTC. This codes for CASSLYGSPQETQYF.

This clone was counted between two and nine times. The chain recombines TRBV4-2 with TRBJ2-7; D is possibly TRBD1 (6 bases). The germline CDR1 and CDR2 sequences are LGHNA and YNFKEQ. The CDR3 runs 14 residues. V lost 0 bases and J 1 base, leaving 7 bases between the germline ends. This chain's CDR3 is CASSQDGQSYEQYF. The CDR3 DNA follows: TGTGCCAGCAGCCAAGATGGACAGTCCTACGAGCAGTACTTC.

This clone was seen only a few times. The genes are TRBV10-2 and TRBJ2-5, with D unclear. CDR1 and CDR2 from the germline V gene are WSHSY and SAAADI. The CDR3 spans 16 residues. V shed 2 bases and J shed 2 bases, with 15 bases lying between them. In DNA form, the CDR3 reads TGCGCCAGCAGTGAGGGAGCCCCATTTGTACAAGAGACCCAGTACTTC. Encoded protein: CASSEGAPFVQETQYF.

This clone was detected a few times. The chain's CDR3 is CASSALAGILDTQYF. In nucleotides, the CDR3 is TGTGCCAGCAGTGCACTAGCGGGAATCTTAGATACGCAGTATTTT. V is TRBV2 and J is TRBJ2-3; 10 bases fit TRBD2. V lost 4 bases to trimming and J lost 5 bases; unmatched junction nucleotides: 6. This CDR3 region has 15 residues. The germline V gene encodes CDR1 SNHLY and CDR2 FYNNEI.

This rearrangement joins TRBV6-1 to TRBJ2-2, with TRBD1 as a possible D gene (7 bases). This CDR3 is 14 amino acids long. Trimming removed 6 bases from V and 5 bases from J, with 13 bases in between. CDR1 is MNHNS and CDR2 is SASEGT in the germline V gene. The CDR3 nucleotides read TGTGCCAGCAGCCGGACAGGAGGGACCGGGGAGCTGTTTTTT. Encoded protein: CASSRTGGTGELFF.

The chain carries TRBV7-2 and TRBJ2-1; 8 nucleotides agree with TRBD2. This CDR3 comprises 16 residues. Trimming removed 4 bases from V and 6 bases from J; junction bases left unmatched: 11. The germline CDR1 and CDR2 sequences are SGHTA and FQGNSA. CDR3 sequence: CASSSKPGLVPNEQFF. In DNA form, the CDR3 reads TGTGCCAGCAGCTCCAAGCCGGGACTAGTTCCCAATGAGCAGTTCTTC.

V is TRBV5-1 and J is TRBJ2-1; 11 bases agree with TRBD1. Germline V gives CDR1 SGHRS, CDR2 YFSETQ. The CDR3 has 19 amino acids. The V and J ends lost 3 bases and 0 bases, in that order; junction bases with no gene match: 11. CDR3: CASSWSGTGGVSSYNEQFF. The DNA for the CDR3 is TGCGCCAGCAGCTGGTCCGGGACAGGGGGTGTGAGCTCCTACAATGAGCAGTTCTTC.

The V call is TRBV5-4, the J call TRBJ2-2; possibly TRBD2 for D (6 bases). Between the trimmed V and J ends, which lost 3 bases and 3 bases, there was a span of 9 bases. Germline V lookup: CDR1 SGHNT, CDR2 YYREEE (reference sequence). The CDR3 covers 14 residues. As DNA, the CDR3 is TGTGCCAGCAGCTCCAGGGAGGACACCGGGGAGCTGTTTTTT. Amino acid sequence: CASSSREDTGELFF.